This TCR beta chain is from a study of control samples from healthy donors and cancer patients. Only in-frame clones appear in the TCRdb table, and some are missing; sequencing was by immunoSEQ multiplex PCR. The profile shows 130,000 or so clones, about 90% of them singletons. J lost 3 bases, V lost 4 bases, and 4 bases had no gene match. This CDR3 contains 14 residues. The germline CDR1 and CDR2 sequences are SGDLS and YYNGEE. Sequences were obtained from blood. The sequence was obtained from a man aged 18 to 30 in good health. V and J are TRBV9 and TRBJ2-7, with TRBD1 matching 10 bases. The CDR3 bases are TGTGCCAGCAGCTCCGGGACAGGGGTCTACGAGCAGTACTTC. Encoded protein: CASSSGTGVYEQYF.